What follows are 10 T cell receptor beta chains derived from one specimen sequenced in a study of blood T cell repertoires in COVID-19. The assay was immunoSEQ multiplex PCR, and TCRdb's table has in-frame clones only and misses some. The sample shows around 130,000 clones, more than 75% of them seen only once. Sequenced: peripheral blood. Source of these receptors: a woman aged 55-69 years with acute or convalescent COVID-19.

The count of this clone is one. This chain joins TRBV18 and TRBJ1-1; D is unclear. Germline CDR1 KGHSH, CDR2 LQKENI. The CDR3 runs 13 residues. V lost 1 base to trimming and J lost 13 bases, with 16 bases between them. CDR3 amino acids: CASSPRAANVGFF. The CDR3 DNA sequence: TGTGCCAGCTCACCACGTGCGGCAAATGTGGGTTTCTTT.

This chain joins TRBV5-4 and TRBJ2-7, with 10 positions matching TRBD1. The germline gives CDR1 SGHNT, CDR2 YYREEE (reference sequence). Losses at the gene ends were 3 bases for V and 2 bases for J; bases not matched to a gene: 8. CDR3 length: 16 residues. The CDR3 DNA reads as TGTGCCAGCAGCTCCGGGACAGGGGCCCCTGCCTACGAGCAGTACGTC. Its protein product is CASSSGTGAPAYEQYV.

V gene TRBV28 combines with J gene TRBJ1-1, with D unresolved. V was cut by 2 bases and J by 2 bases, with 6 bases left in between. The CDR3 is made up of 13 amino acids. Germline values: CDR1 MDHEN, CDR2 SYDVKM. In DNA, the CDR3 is TGTGCCAGCAGTTTACAGGTCAACACTGAAGCTTTCTTT. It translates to CASSLQVNTEAFF.

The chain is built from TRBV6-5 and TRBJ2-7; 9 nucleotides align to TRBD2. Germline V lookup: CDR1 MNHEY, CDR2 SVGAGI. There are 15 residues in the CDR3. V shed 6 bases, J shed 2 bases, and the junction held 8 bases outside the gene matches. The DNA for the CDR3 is TGTGCCAGCAGCGCGCCTAGCGGGGCTCCCTACGAGCAGTACTTC. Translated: CASSAPSGAPYEQYF.

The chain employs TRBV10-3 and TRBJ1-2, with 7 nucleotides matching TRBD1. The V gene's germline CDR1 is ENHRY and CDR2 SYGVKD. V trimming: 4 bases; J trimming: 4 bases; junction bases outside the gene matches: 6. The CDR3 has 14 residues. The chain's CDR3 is CAISGVGDSYGYTF. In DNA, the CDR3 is TGTGCCATCAGTGGGGTAGGGGACAGCTATGGCTACACCTTC.

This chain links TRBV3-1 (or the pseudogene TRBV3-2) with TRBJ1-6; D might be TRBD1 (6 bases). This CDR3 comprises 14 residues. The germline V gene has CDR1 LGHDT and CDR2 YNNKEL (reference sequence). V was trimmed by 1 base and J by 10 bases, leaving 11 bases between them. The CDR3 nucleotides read TGTGCCAGCAGCCAAGTAGAGGGGGAATCACCCCTCCACTTT. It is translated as CASSQVEGESPLHF.

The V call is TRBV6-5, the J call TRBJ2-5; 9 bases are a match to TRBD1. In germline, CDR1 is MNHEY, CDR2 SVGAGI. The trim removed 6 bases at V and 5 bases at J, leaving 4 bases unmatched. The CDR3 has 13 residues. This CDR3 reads CASRGTGLETQYF. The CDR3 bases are TGTGCCAGCAGGGGGACAGGGTTGGAGACCCAGTACTTC.

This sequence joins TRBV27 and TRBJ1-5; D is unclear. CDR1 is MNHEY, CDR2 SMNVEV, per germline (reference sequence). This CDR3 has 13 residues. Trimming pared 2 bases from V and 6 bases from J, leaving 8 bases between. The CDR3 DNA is TGTGCCAGCAGTTTAAGGAGGTCTCAGCCCCAGCATTTT. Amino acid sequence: CASSLRRSQPQHF.

The CDR3 DNA reads as TGTGCCAGCAGGAGGAGCGGGGCCCCTCAGAATATCCCAGAGACCCAGTACTTC. Translation gives CASRRSGAPQNIPETQYF. The V and J genes are TRBV2 and TRBJ2-5, with 7 bases matching TRBD2. With 6 bases clipped from V and 4 bases from J, the junction kept 20 bases outside the gene matches. The CDR3 consists of 18 residues. Germline CDR1 SNHLY, CDR2 FYNNEI.

CDR3 nucleotides: TGTGCCAGTAGTATAGCAAGGACTAGCGTCGGCGATGAGCAGTTCTTC. Its protein product is CASSIARTSVGDEQFF. V gene TRBV19 combines with J gene TRBJ2-1, with 9 nucleotides matching TRBD2. J lost 8 bases, V lost 1 base, and 9 bases had no gene match. There are 16 residues in the CDR3. CDR1 is LNHDA and CDR2 is SQIVND in the germline V gene (reference sequence).